This T cell receptor beta chain was recovered during a study of identical twins. Template switching (which added a universal primer site) was used, and cDNA carried unique molecular identifiers. TCRdb fed the 5' RACE reads into MiXCR, producing one record per CDR3 protein. In the table there are 1.5 million to 2 million distinct CDR3 sequences, less than 40% of which are singletons. This clonotype came up many times. V lost 4 bases to trimming and J lost 5 bases, with 14 bases between them. Germline CDR1 SNHLY, CDR2 FYNNEI. The CDR3 sequence is 14 residues long. The clonotype was recovered from a newborn girl in good health. V usage is TRBV2 and J usage is TRBJ2-5; weak D call: TRBD2 (6 bases). Source material: cord blood. The CDR3 DNA follows: TGTGCCAGCAGTGCTACACTAGCCCAGGAGACCCAGTACTTC. This translates into CASSATLAQETQYF.